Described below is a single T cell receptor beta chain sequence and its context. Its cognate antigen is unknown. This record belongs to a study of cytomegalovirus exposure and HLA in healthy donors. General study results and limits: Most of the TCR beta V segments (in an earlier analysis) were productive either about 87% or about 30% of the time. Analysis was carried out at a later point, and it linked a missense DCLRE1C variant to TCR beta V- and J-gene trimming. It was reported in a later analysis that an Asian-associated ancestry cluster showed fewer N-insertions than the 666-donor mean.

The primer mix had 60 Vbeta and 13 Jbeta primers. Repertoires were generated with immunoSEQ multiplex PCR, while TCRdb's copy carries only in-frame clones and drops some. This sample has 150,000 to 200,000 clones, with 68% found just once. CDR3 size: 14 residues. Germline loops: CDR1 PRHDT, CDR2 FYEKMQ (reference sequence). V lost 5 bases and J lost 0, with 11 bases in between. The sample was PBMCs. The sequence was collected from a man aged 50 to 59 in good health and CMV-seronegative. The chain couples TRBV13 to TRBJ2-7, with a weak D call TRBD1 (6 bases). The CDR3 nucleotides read TGTGCCAGCAGCGGCAGACAGGTCTCCTACGAGCAGTACTTC. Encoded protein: CASSGRQVSYEQYF. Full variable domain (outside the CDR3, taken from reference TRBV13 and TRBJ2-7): AAGVIQSPRHLIKEKRETATLKCYPIPRHDTVYWYQQGPGQDPQFLISFYEKMQSDKGSIPDRFSAQQFSDYHSELNMSSLELGDSALYFCASSGRQVSYEQYFGPGTRLTVT.